The next 20 T cell receptor beta chains were all read from a single sample in a study of cytomegalovirus exposure and HLA in healthy donors. It was with 60 Vbeta and 13 Jbeta primers that the PCR ran. TCRdb's copy holds only in-frame clones and misses some; the assay was immunoSEQ multiplex PCR. The sample carries approximately 160,000 clones, approximately 62% recorded once. Sequences were obtained from PBMCs. The source of these receptors is a middle-aged man in good health and CMV-seronegative.

Here the CDR3 reads CASSLSVNYGYTF. The DNA of the CDR3 is TGTGCCAGCAGCTTGTCCGTTAACTATGGCTACACCTTC. V and J are TRBV5-4 and TRBJ1-2, with unresolved D. There are 13 residues in the CDR3. CDR1 SGHNT and CDR2 YYREEE come from the germline V gene (reference sequence). The ends were cut back, 1 base at V and 1 base at J, with 5 bases in the middle.

This clone turned up a few times. The chain recombines TRBV10-2 with TRBJ1-1; D might be TRBD1 (6 bases). Germline CDR1 WSHSY, CDR2 SAAADI. The CDR3 contains 16 residues. With 3 bases removed from V and 0 bases from J, the gap between germline ends came to 14 bases. The CDR3 loop reads CASSDRGALMNTEAFF. DNA for the CDR3: TGCGCCAGCAGTGACAGGGGAGCTCTAATGAACACTGAAGCTTTCTTT.

This chain uses TRBV18 with TRBJ1-3; 7 positions agree with TRBD1. With 10 bases clipped from V and 0 bases from J, the junction kept 9 bases outside the gene matches. The CDR3 runs 15 residues. CDR1 and CDR2 from the germline V gene are KGHSH and LQKENI. The DNA for the CDR3 is TGTGCCACCTCGGACAGGCCGAACTCTGGAAACACCATATATTTT. It encodes CATSDRPNSGNTIYF.

This chain connects TRBV6-1 to TRBJ2-5, with 7 bases lining up with TRBD1. The junction had 4 bases not matched to a gene; V was cut back by 6 bases and J by 3 bases. The CDR3 consists of 13 residues. Germline CDR1 and CDR2: MNHNS and SASEGT. The CDR3, as DNA: TGTGCCAGCAGCGGACAGGCGGAAGAGACCCAGTACTTC. This codes for CASSGQAEETQYF.

CDR3 protein: CASSYSGGAGNEKLFF. DNA of the CDR3: TGTGCCAGCAGTTACTCAGGGGGCGCGGGTAATGAAAAACTGTTTTTT. The V gene is TRBV6-5, the J gene TRBJ1-4; 7 bases align to TRBD1. J lost 4 bases, V lost 0 bases, and 5 bases had no gene match. The CDR3 length is 16 residues. The germline CDR1 and CDR2 sequences are MNHEY and SVGAGI.

J is TRBJ1-2 and V is TRBV5-4; 8 nucleotides line up with TRBD1. CDR3 size: 14 residues. Germline-derived CDR1 and CDR2 are SGHNT and YYREEE (reference sequence). Unmatched junction bases numbered 1, after V lost 2 bases and J lost 1 base. The CDR3 bases are TGTGCCAGCAGCTTTACAGGGGGTAACTATGGCTACACCTTC. This gives the protein CASSFTGGNYGYTF.

The chain links TRBV7-7 to TRBJ2-5; the match to TRBD1 covers 8 bases. Germline V gene lookup returns CDR1 SSHAT and CDR2 FNYEAQ (reference sequence). The V gene end was trimmed by 0 bases and the J gene end by 4 bases; junction bases not matched to a gene: 1. The CDR3 runs 14 residues. The CDR3 sequence: CASSLAGQAETQYF. CDR3 in DNA: TGTGCCAGCAGCTTAGCGGGACAGGCAGAGACCCAGTACTTC.

The chain carries TRBV29-1 and TRBJ2-1, with TRBD1 identical over 8 bases. The trim removed 8 bases at V and 7 bases at J, leaving 10 bases unmatched. This CDR3 has 13 amino acids. The germline V gene encodes CDR1 SQVTM and CDR2 ANQGSEA. CDR3 sequence reads: CSPGQALRNEQFF. For the CDR3, the DNA is TGCAGCCCGGGACAGGCCCTTAGGAATGAGCAGTTCTTC.

The chain uses TRBV28 and TRBJ1-2; 10 positions match TRBD1. The junction had 7 bases not matched to a gene; V was cut back by 6 bases and J by 9 bases. The CDR3 is made up of 13 amino acids. The V gene's germline CDR1 is MDHEN and CDR2 SYDVKM. CDR3 in amino acids: CASRNSGQGSYTF. The CDR3 DNA follows: TGTGCCAGCAGAAATTCGGGACAGGGGAGCTACACCTTC.

V and J are TRBV6-5 and TRBJ1-1; tentatively, D is TRBD1 (5 bases). This CDR3 spans 15 amino acids. Germline-derived CDR1 and CDR2 are MNHEY and SVGAGI. The germline V and J ends were trimmed by 2 bases and 1 base, with 11 bases remaining between them. DNA of the CDR3: TGTGCCAGCAGTTACAGGGCGGGACCGAACACTGAAGCTTTCTTT. As protein: CASSYRAGPNTEAFF.

This chain uses TRBV27 with TRBJ2-7; 9 nucleotides match TRBD2. Germline V lookup: CDR1 MNHEY, CDR2 SMNVEV (reference sequence). The CDR3 has 16 amino acids. The V and J ends lost 0 bases and 4 bases, in that order; junction bases with no gene match: 7. CDR3 in DNA: TGTGCCAGCAGTTTATCCATAGCGGGGGCCCGATACGAGCAGTACTTC. It encodes CASSLSIAGARYEQYF.

The chain recombines TRBV5-1 with TRBJ2-1, with D possibly being TRBD1 (5 bases). The length of the CDR3 is 16 residues. Between the trimmed V and J ends, which lost 2 bases and 0 bases, there was a span of 12 bases. From germline, CDR1 is SGHRS and CDR2 YFSETQ. CDR3 sequence (DNA): TGCGCCAGCAGCTTTTTAGCTGGGGCCTCCTACAATGAGCAGTTCTTC. It is translated as CASSFLAGASYNEQFF.

This rearrangement joins TRBV6-6 to TRBJ1-6, with TRBD1 matching 7 bases. V lost 5 bases to trimming and J lost 6 bases; unmatched junction nucleotides: 7. The CDR3 is made up of 15 amino acids. Germline V gene lookup returns CDR1 MNHNY and CDR2 SVGAGI (reference sequence). CDR3 nucleotide sequence: TGTGCCAGCAGTGACAAGCAGGGGGTTAATTCACCCCTCCACTTT. It specifies CASSDKQGVNSPLHF.

The chain couples TRBV9 to TRBJ1-1; D is uncertain. The CDR3 spans 15 residues. Trimming took 0 bases from V and 1 from J, leaving 10 bases between them. Germline lookup yields CDR1 SGDLS and CDR2 YYNGEE. In DNA, the CDR3 is TGTGCCAGCAGCGTAGTGGACGGGGAGAACACTGAAGCTTTCTTT. It encodes CASSVVDGENTEAFF.

The CDR3 reads CASSVGQVSTDTQYF. For the CDR3, the DNA is TGCGCCAGCAGCGTTGGACAGGTTAGCACAGATACGCAGTATTTT. The chain couples TRBV5-1 to TRBJ2-3, with 7 bases identical to TRBD1. Trimming took 4 bases from V and 0 from J; bases not matched to a gene: 5. The CDR3 sequence is 15 residues long. Germline V CDR1 and CDR2: SGHRS, YFSETQ. Full variable domain (outside the CDR3, taken from reference TRBV5-1 and TRBJ2-3): KAGVTQTPRYLIKTRGQQVTLSCSPISGHRSVSWYQQTPGQGLQFLFEYFSETQRNKGNFPGRFSGRQFSNSRSEMNVSTLELGDSALYLCASSVGQVSTDTQYFGPGTRLTVL.

This clone was recorded only once. The gene calls are TRBV19 and TRBJ2-7; TRBD1 matches at 10 bases. Germline trimming cut 4 bases from V and 3 bases from J; bases unmatched to any gene: 6. Germline V lookup: CDR1 LNHDA, CDR2 SQIVND (reference sequence). The CDR3 has 15 amino acids. CDR3 coding DNA: TGTGCCAGTAGTACCGGTCGGACAGGGGGCTACGAGCAGTACTTC. Protein product: CASSTGRTGGYEQYF.

This clone has only a few counts. This rearrangement joins TRBV15 to TRBJ1-3; D is possibly TRBD1 (5 bases). This CDR3 contains 15 residues. Trimming cost V 1 base and J 4 bases, with 11 bases left between them. Germline V gene data show CDR1 as LNHNV and CDR2 as YYDKDF (reference sequence). The CDR3 coding sequence is TGTGCCACCAGCAGAGCCAAGGGGCCCGGAAACACCATATATTTT. Protein sequence: CATSRAKGPGNTIYF.

This chain uses TRBV6-5 with TRBJ1-1; D remains ambiguous. Trimming took 7 bases from V and 0 from J, leaving 12 bases between them. This CDR3 has 14 residues. CDR1 and CDR2 (germline): MNHEY, SVGAGI. CDR3 residues: CASTARSLNTEAFF. CDR3 bases: TGTGCCAGCACCGCCCGGAGCCTGAACACTGAAGCTTTCTTT.

This chain uses TRBV7-2 with TRBJ2-5, with no clear D. Germline V gene lookup returns CDR1 SGHTA and CDR2 FQGNSA. The CDR3 loop spans 14 amino acids. V lost 2 bases and J 2 bases, leaving 9 bases between the germline ends. CDR3 DNA: TGTGCCAGCAGCTTATTCGCAGGACAAGAGACCCAGTACTTC. It is translated as CASSLFAGQETQYF.

The chain joins TRBV28 to TRBJ1-1; TRBD1 might be the D (5 bases). The CDR3 sequence is 17 residues long. V dropped 1 base and J dropped 5 bases, with 20 bases sitting between them. Germline V CDR1 and CDR2: MDHEN, SYDVKM. The CDR3 DNA reads TGTGCCAGCAGTTTATCCACCCCGGGGGTGGATCGGACTGAAGCTTTCTTT. Protein product: CASSLSTPGVDRTEAFF.